This T cell receptor beta chain appears in the sequencing data of a study of patients and donors after allogeneic stem cell transplantation (dated by TCRdb to 2018 to 2021). A remark on this clonotype: The clone's antigen remains unknown. Base qualities are not provided; no much larger clone lies one nucleotide away.

The library came from RT-PCR. TCRdb names NextSeq 550 as the instrument used. TCRdb itself trimmed the public reads at Q25 with fastp, ran MiXCR and retained productive beta chains. Rows with one shared CDR3 protein collapse into an entry with the most common genes and DNA. The sample has about 960,000 distinct CDR3 sequences on record, more than 15% of them singletons. The ten largest account for roughly 6.4% of the sample. Sequencing was carried out using blood, either unsorted or a sorted T cell fraction (not recorded which). The sequence came from a human donor who was either an allogeneic HSCT recipient or a stem cell or donor lymphocyte infusion donor (not recorded which). It is not recorded whose cells these are; they may come from a transplant donor.

The bases are TGCGCCAGCAGCTTGGCCCGGGGAACTAGCGGGAGGGCTTTGGCCCAGTACTTC. Its coded protein is CASSLARGTSGRALAQYF. The chain was built from TRBV5-1 and TRBJ2-5, with TRBD2 identical over 13 junction bases. Sequences SGHRS (CDR1) and YFSETQ (CDR2) are obtained from the germline V gene. V and J are trimmed by 0 bases and 9 bases, and the gene matches miss 14 bases of the junction. The CDR3 contains 18 residues, cysteine and phenylalanine counted. Only the CDR3 DNA stays, 54 bases, in frame from base 1.